This note documents a single T cell receptor (beta chain) sequence. The primer mix had 60 Vbeta and 13 Jbeta primers. TCRdb keeps only in-frame clones here, not all; method: immunoSEQ multiplex PCR. The data contain 100,000 to 150,000 clones, roughly 80% of them singletons. Germline V gene lookup returns CDR1 GTSNPN and CDR2 SVGIG (reference sequence). This CDR3 comprises 13 residues. The germline V and J ends were trimmed by 2 bases and 7 bases, with 12 bases remaining between them. The data derive from a study of cytomegalovirus exposure and HLA in healthy donors. This chain uses TRBV30 with TRBJ1-5; D is possibly TRBD1 (6 bases). This TCR was recovered from a boy between 10 and 17 years old in good health and CMV-seronegative. The sample taken for sequencing was PBMCs. Here the CDR3 reads CAWSQGGVQPQHF. The CDR3 DNA sequence: TGTGCCTGGAGTCAAGGGGGGGTGCAGCCCCAGCATTTT.